This is a list of T cell receptor beta chains from one sample in a study of T cells in Graves' hyperthyroidism and ophthalmopathy. From the multiplex PCR reads, TCRdb called clonotypes with MiXCR, one entry per CDR3 protein. The table shows 500,000 to 800,000 distinct CDR3 sequences, with roughly 46% occurring only once. Sequencing was performed on peripheral blood or thyroid tissue (not recorded which). These receptors originate from an adult man with Graves' disease, either hyperthyroidism or ophthalmopathy (not recorded which). Each CDR3 is given with its conserved first and last residue. D genes are given only for firm matches. Clone size appears in some rows only: once, few, many, or a class for an expanded clone.

D gene,V gene,clone size,J gene,CDR3 DNA,CDR3 protein
.,TRBV24-1,.,TRBJ1-5,TGTGCCACCAGTGATTCGTCGGGGCCCCAGCATTTT,CATSDSSGPQHF
.,TRBV29-1,.,TRBJ2-2,TGCAGCGTAGCAAGGACAGGGGAGCTGTTTTTT,CSVARTGELFF
TRBD1,TRBV7-8,.,TRBJ2-7,TGTGCCAGCAGCCGAGGACAGGGAGGCGAGCAGTACTTC,CASSRGQGGEQYF
TRBD1,TRBV12-3/TRBV12-4,few,TRBJ1-4,TGTGCCAGCAGTTTCCGACAGGGCCATGAAAAACTGTTTTTT,CASSFRQGHEKLFF
.,TRBV12-3/TRBV12-4,.,TRBJ1-4,TGTGCCAGCAGCTCGACCCTCGAGACAGCAACTAATGAAAAACTGTTTTTT,CASSSTLETATNEKLFF
.,TRBV7-8,many,TRBJ2-7,TGTGCCAGCACCATGACACGCTACGAGCAGTACTTC,CASTMTRYEQYF
.,TRBV5-1,.,TRBJ2-7,TGCGCCAGCAAATTGAACGGAGCCGTATCGAGCGAGCAGTACTTC,CASKLNGAVSSEQYF
.,TRBV11-2,.,TRBJ2-2,TGTGCCAGCAGCTTACGGGGTAGTCAGGCCGGGGAGCTGTTTTTT,CASSLRGSQAGELFF
.,TRBV7-4,.,TRBJ2-7,TGCGCCAGCAGCCATAGACAGGGACTCTCCTACGAGCAGTACTTC,CASSHRQGLSYEQYF
.,TRBV10-3,.,TRBJ1-2,TGTGCCATCAGTGAAGAGCGACAGGTCAACTATGGCTACACCTTC,CAISEERQVNYGYTF
.,TRBV24-1,.,TRBJ2-7,TGTGCCAGCCCCGGGCAGGTGAGCCGGTACGAGCAGTACTTC,CASPGQVSRYEQYF
.,TRBV7-8,.,TRBJ1-5,TGTGCCAGCAGCTTTGGGGGCGTTCAGCCCCAGCATTTT,CASSFGGVQPQHF
.,TRBV6-5,few,TRBJ1-5,TGTGCCAGCAGTTACTTGAAGGGAACGGGCAATCAGCCCCAGCATTTT,CASSYLKGTGNQPQHF
.,TRBV29-1,few,TRBJ1-3,TGCAGCTTGGCGGGATACGGAAACACCATATATTTT,CSLAGYGNTIYF
.,TRBV5-1,.,TRBJ1-1,TGCGCCAGCAGCTTGGGTCCGAACGCTGAAGCTTTCTTT,CASSLGPNAEAFF
.,TRBV12-3/TRBV12-4,few,TRBJ1-6,TGTGCCAGCAGTTTTATGGGGGTTGATTCACCCCTCCACTTT,CASSFMGVDSPLHF
TRBD1,TRBV2,.,TRBJ1-2,TGTGCCAGCAGTCCGGGACAGGGGGCAAACACCTTC,CASSPGQGANTF
.,TRBV25-1,many,TRBJ1-6,TGTGCCAGCAGTGAAGGCGGCAGGGCGAATTCACCCCTCCACTTT,CASSEGGRANSPLHF
TRBD2,TRBV19,.,TRBJ2-5,TGTGCCAGTAGTATTAGACCCACCTTTGGGAGCGGGAGAGAGACCCAGTACTTC,CASSIRPTFGSGRETQYF
.,TRBV29-1,many,TRBJ2-2,TGCAGCGTTGACGTTAAGAACACCGGGGAGCTGTTTTTT,CSVDVKNTGELFF
.,TRBV6-5,.,TRBJ2-7,TGTGCCAGCCGGAATCCCGGGACTCCGAACGAGCAGTACTTC,CASRNPGTPNEQYF
TRBD1,TRBV7-9,once,TRBJ1-2,TGTGCCAGCAGCTTGGACAGGGTTAGGTACACCTTC,CASSLDRVRYTF
.,TRBV29-1,few,TRBJ1-1,TGCAGCGTCAGGACCCAGAACACTGAAGCTTTCTTT,CSVRTQNTEAFF
.,TRBV5-1,.,TRBJ1-2,TGCGCCAGCAGCCCAGCGGCCGGAAACTATGGCTACACCTTC,CASSPAAGNYGYTF
.,TRBV12-3/TRBV12-4,few,TRBJ1-4,TGTGCCAGCAGTCCATCCCGGGGTGAAAAACTGTTTTTT,CASSPSRGEKLFF
.,TRBV7-6,.,TRBJ2-6,TGTGCTAGCAGCCCCCTGACTTTC,CASSPLTF
.,TRBV29-1,many,TRBJ1-2,TGCAGCGTCCCGGCCGGGCCATATGGCTACACCTTC,CSVPAGPYGYTF
.,TRBV28,.,TRBJ1-2,TGTGCCAGCAGTTTAGGCGGCGGGGGATCGAACTATGGCTACACCTTC,CASSLGGGGSNYGYTF
TRBD1,TRBV10-3,many,TRBJ1-2,TGTGCCATCAGTGGACAGGGCGACTATGGCTACACCTTC,CAISGQGDYGYTF
.,TRBV13,.,TRBJ1-1,TGTGCCAGCAGCATATCCCCAGGCGCGGGAACTGAAGCTTTCTTT,CASSISPGAGTEAFF
.,TRBV10-3,.,TRBJ1-5,TGTGCCATCAATACCGGGACCTCTGGAACCCAGCATTTT,CAINTGTSGTQHF
.,TRBV20-1,few,TRBJ1-5,TGCAGTGCTTCCGGTCCTAGTGCGGGCAATCAGCCCCAGCATTTT,CSASGPSAGNQPQHF
TRBD1,TRBV7-3,few,TRBJ1-2,TGTGCCAGCAGCTCTGCAGGGGGCCGCCCTACCCTCGATGGCTACACCTTC,CASSSAGGRPTLDGYTF
TRBD1,TRBV11-1,.,TRBJ1-2,TGTGCCAGCAGCGTACAGGGGGAGGACTATGGCTACACCTTC,CASSVQGEDYGYTF
TRBD1,TRBV29-1,many,TRBJ2-5,TGCAGCGCAAGGACAGGGAGCGAGACCCAGTACTTC,CSARTGSETQYF
.,TRBV2,few,TRBJ2-7,TGTGCCAGCAGTCGCTCGACCGGGACTGGGTACTACGAGCAGTACTTC,CASSRSTGTGYYEQYF
.,TRBV2,.,TRBJ1-1,TGTGCCAGCAGCTTTGGGGAACTGAACACTGAAGCTTTCTTT,CASSFGELNTEAFF
TRBD1,TRBV29-1,many,TRBJ1-1,TGCAGCGTTGATATCCTACAGGGGGGCAGCTTTAACACTGAAGCTTTCTTT,CSVDILQGGSFNTEAFF
.,TRBV6-5,few,TRBJ1-1,TGTGCCAGCAGCCAGGGGAGGGAAGCTTTCTTT,CASSQGREAFF
.,TRBV7-2,.,TRBJ2-5,TGTGCCAGCAGCTTGGGTCCCCCCCTCGAAACCCAGTACTTC,CASSLGPPLETQYF
.,TRBV29-1,.,TRBJ1-1,TGCAGCGTTGGGGAGAACACTGTAGCTTTCTTT,CSVGENTVAFF
.,TRBV7-9,once,TRBJ2-7,TGTGCCAGCAGCTTCCGGGACAGGCGGGAGAACGAGCAGTACTTC,CASSFRDRRENEQYF
.,TRBV2,many,TRBJ1-6,TGTGCCAGCAGGGCGGCATATAATTCACCCCTCCACTTT,CASRAAYNSPLHF
TRBD2,TRBV29-1,.,TRBJ2-7,TGCAGCGTTGAGCGGGACAGCGGGAGGGTCGAGCAGTACTTC,CSVERDSGRVEQYF
TRBD1,TRBV20-1,.,TRBJ1-2,TGCAGTGCTAGAGATCGGACAGGGCGTGGCTACACCTTC,CSARDRTGRGYTF
.,TRBV5-1,few,TRBJ1-2,TGCGCCAGCAGCTTGTCAGGGATGGACTATGGCTACACCTTC,CASSLSGMDYGYTF
TRBD1,TRBV29-1,.,TRBJ1-2,TGCAGCTTAGGGACAGGGTTTGGCTACACCTTC,CSLGTGFGYTF
TRBD2,TRBV20-1,few,TRBJ2-5,TGCAGTGCTAGAGATTCAGCGGGAGGGGAGACCCAGTACTTC,CSARDSAGGETQYF
TRBD2,TRBV7-3,.,TRBJ2-3,TGTGCCAGCAGCGAGAGCCTAGCGGGAGGACCCACAGATACGCAGTATTTT,CASSESLAGGPTDTQYF
.,TRBV20-1,once,TRBJ2-2,TGCAGCGCGAGCCCCGGGGCCACCGGGGAGCTGTTTTTT,CSASPGATGELFF
.,TRBV20-1,.,TRBJ2-5,TGCAGTGCTAGAGATGGGCGGGGATCGAAGACCCAGTACTTC,CSARDGRGSKTQYF
.,TRBV7-9,.,TRBJ1-2,TGTGCCAGCAGCTTGTATGCTGGTATCGATGGCTACACCTTC,CASSLYAGIDGYTF
.,TRBV12-3/TRBV12-4,few,TRBJ1-2,TGTGCCAGCAGCGTTCGGTTAGGGATGAACTATGGCTACACCTTC,CASSVRLGMNYGYTF
.,TRBV7-2,.,TRBJ2-7,TGTGCCAGCAGCTCGGGGCCTGGACTTCTCTACGAGCAGTACTTC,CASSSGPGLLYEQYF
TRBD2,TRBV2,.,TRBJ2-5,TGTGCCAGCAGCCGGGGGGTCCAGGGAGAGACCCAGTACTTC,CASSRGVQGETQYF